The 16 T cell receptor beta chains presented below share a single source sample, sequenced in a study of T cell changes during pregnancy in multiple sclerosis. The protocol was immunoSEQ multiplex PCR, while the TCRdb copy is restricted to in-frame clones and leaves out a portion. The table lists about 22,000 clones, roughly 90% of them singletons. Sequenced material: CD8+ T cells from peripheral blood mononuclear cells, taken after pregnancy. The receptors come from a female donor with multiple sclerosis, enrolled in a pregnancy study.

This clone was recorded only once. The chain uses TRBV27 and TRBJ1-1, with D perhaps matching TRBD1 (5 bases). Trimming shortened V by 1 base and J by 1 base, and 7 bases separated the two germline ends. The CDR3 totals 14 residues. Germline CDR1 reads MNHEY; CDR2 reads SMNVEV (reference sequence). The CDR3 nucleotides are TGTGCCAGCAGTTTATGGGGGGGGAACACTGAAGCTTTCTTT. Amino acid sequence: CASSLWGGNTEAFF.

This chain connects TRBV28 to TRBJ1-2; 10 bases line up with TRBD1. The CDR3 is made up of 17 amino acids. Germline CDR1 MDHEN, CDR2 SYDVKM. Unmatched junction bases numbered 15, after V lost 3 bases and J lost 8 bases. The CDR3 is CASSFRYGGTGDPGYTF. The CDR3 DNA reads TGTGCCAGCAGTTTCCGCTATGGGGGGACAGGGGACCCGGGCTACACCTTC.

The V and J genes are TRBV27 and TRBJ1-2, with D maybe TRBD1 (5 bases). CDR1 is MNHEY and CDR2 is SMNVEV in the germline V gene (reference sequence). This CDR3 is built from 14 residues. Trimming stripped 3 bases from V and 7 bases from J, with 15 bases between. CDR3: CASSFAGGGTGYTF. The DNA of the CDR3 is TGTGCCAGCAGTTTTGCTGGCGGGGGAACTGGCTACACCTTC.

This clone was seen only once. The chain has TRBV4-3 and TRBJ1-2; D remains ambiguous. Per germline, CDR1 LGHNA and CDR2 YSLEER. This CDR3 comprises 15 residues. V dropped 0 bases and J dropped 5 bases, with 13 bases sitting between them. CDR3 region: CASSQDWVSSYGYTF. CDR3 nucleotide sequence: TGCGCCAGCAGCCAAGATTGGGTTAGCTCGTATGGCTACACCTTC.

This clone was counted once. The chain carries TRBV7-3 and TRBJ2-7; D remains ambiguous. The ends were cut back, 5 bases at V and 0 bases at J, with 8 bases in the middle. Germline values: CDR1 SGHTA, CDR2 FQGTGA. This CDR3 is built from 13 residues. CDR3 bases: TGTGCCAGCAGCCTGACAACCTCCTACGAGCAGTACTTC. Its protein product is CASSLTTSYEQYF. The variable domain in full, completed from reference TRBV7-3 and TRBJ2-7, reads GAGVSQTPSNKVTEKGKYVELRCDPISGHTALYWYRQSLGQGPEFLIYFQGTGAADDSGLPNDRFFAVRPEGSVSTLKIQRTERGDSAVYLCASSLTTSYEQYFGPGTRLTVT.

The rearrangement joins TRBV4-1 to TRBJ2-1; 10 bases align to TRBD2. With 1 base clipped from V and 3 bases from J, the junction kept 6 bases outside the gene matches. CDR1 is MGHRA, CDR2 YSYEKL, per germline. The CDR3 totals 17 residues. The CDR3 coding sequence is TGCGCCAGCAGCCAAGTAAACGGACTAGCGGTCTACAATGAGCAGTTCTTC. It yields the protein CASSQVNGLAVYNEQFF.

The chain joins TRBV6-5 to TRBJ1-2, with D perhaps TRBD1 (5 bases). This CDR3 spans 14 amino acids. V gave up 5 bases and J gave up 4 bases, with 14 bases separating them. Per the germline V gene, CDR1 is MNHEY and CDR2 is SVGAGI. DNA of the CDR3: TGTGCCAGCAGTCAACGGGGGGGTGGCTATGGCTACACCTTC. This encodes CASSQRGGGYGYTF.

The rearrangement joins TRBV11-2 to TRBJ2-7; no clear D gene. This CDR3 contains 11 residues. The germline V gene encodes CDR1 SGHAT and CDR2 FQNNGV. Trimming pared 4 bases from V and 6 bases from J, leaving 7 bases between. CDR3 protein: CASSYPGEQYF. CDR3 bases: TGTGCCAGCAGCTACCCGGGCGAGCAGTACTTC.

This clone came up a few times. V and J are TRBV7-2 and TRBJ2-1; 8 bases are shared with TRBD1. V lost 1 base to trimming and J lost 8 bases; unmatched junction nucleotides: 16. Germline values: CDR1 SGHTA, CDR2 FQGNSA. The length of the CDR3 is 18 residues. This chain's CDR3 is CASSLVFPGQGIWDEQFF. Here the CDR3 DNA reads TGTGCCAGCAGCTTAGTGTTCCCTGGACAGGGTATATGGGATGAGCAGTTCTTC. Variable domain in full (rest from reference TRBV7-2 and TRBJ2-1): GAGVSQSPSNKVTEKGKDVELRCDPISGHTALYWYRQSLGQGLEFLIYFQGNSAPDKSGLPSDRFSAERTGGSVSTLTIQRTQQEDSAVYLCASSLVFPGQGIWDEQFFGPGTRLTVL.

CDR3 in DNA: TGCGCCAGCAGCCAAGACGGGACTAGTCCCACAGATACGCAGTATTTT. Amino acid sequence: CASSQDGTSPTDTQYF. The J gene is TRBJ2-3, the V gene TRBV4-3; 8 bases agree with TRBD2. V lost 0 bases and J lost 2; bases outside the gene matches: 4. There are 16 residues in the CDR3. The germline V gene has CDR1 LGHNA and CDR2 YSLEER.

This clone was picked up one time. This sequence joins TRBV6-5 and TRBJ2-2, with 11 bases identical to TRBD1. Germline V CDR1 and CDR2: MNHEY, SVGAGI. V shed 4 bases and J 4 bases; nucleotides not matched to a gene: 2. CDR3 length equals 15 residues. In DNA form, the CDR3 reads TGTGCCAGCAGTTGGGGACAGGGGGTCACCGGGGAGCTGTTTTTT. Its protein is CASSWGQGVTGELFF.

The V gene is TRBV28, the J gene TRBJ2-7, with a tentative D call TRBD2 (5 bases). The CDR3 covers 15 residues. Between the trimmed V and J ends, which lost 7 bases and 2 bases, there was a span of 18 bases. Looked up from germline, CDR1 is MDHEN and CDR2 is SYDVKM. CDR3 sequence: CASKTILAQAYEQYF. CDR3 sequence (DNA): TGTGCCAGCAAGACTATACTTGCACAAGCCTACGAGCAGTACTTC.

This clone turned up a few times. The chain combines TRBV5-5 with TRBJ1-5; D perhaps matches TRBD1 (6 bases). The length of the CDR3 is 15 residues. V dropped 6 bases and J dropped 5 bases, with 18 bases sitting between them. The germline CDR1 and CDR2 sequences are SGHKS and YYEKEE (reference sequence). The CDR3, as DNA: TGTGCCAGCACCAAGTCGGCAGGGGTAGATCAGCCCCAGCATTTT. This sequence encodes CASTKSAGVDQPQHF.

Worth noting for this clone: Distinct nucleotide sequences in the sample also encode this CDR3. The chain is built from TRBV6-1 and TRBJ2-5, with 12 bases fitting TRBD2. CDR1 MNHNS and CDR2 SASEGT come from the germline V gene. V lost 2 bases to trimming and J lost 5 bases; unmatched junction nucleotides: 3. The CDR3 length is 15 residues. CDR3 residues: CASSELAGGPETQYF. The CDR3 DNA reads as TGTGCCAGCAGTGAACTAGCGGGAGGGCCGGAGACCCAGTACTTC.

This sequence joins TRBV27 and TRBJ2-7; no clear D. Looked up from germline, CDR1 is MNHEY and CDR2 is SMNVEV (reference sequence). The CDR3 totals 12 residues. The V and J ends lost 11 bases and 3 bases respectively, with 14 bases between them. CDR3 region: CAAGLAIYEQYF. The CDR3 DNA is TGTGCCGCTGGTTTGGCAATCTACGAGCAGTACTTC.

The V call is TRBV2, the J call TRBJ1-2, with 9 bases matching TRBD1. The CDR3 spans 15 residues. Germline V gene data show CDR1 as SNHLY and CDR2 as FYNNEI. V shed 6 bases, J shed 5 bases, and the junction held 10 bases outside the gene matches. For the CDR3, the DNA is TGTGCCAGCAGCTTGGCGAAGGGGACAGGGTATGGCTACACCTTC. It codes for CASSLAKGTGYGYTF.